This is a list of T cell receptor beta chains from one sample in a study of PD-L1 blockade in urothelial cancer. The protocol was immunoSEQ multiplex PCR, while the TCRdb copy is restricted to in-frame clones and leaves out a portion. The sample yields about 63,000 clones, roughly 76% seen once. The sequenced sample was PBMCs, obtained around atezolizumab (anti-PD-L1) treatment. The receptors shown here come from a man aged 65-85 years with urothelial cancer. Each CDR3 is given with its conserved first and last residue. A D gene is named only where the DNA matches it firmly. Only part of the rows carry a size: once, few, many, or a class if the clone is expanded.

-	TRBV11-3	TRBJ2-3	-	TGTGCCAGCAGCTTAGTAGTTGGAGATACGCAGTATTTT	CASSLVVGDTQYF
-	TRBV19	TRBJ2-3	TRBD2	TGTGCCAGTACCGAGAGCGGGGTGAGCACAGATACGCAGTATTTT	CASTESGVSTDTQYF
-	TRBV18	TRBJ2-3	TRBD2	TGTGCCAGCTCACCGGGACTAGCGGGAGCTAGCACAGATACGCAGTATTTT	CASSPGLAGASTDTQYF
-	TRBV11-2	TRBJ2-1	-	TGTGCCAGCAGCCTTCAAAACCCGGGGAATGAGCAGTTCTTC	CASSLQNPGNEQFF
-	TRBV19	TRBJ2-5	TRBD2	TGTGCCAGTAGTACGCACGGGACTAGCGGGGGGGGGACCCAGTACTTC	CASSTHGTSGGGTQYF
once	TRBV15	TRBJ2-5	TRBD2	TGTGCCACCAGCAGAGGGGGGACTAGCGGGAGAGAGACCCAGTACTTC	CATSRGGTSGRETQYF
-	TRBV13	TRBJ1-3	-	TGTGCCAGCAGCTTACACTTGGGAAACACCATATATTTT	CASSLHLGNTIYF
-	TRBV19	TRBJ2-3	-	TGTGCCAGTAGTGTGGACATGGGCATCACAGATACGCAGTATTTT	CASSVDMGITDTQYF
-	TRBV18	TRBJ2-6	TRBD1	TGTGCCAGCTCACCACGGGGACAGGTCTCTGGGGCCAACGTCCTGACTTTC	CASSPRGQVSGANVLTF
few	TRBV27	TRBJ2-2	-	TGTGCCAGCACCGCAGGCGCGAACACCGGGGAGCTGTTTTTT	CASTAGANTGELFF
once	TRBV7-2	TRBJ1-1	TRBD1	TGTGCCAGCAGCCGATGGGGGTTGACAGGGGGCTTGAACACTGAAGCTTTCTTT	CASSRWGLTGGLNTEAFF
-	TRBV19	TRBJ1-2	TRBD1	TGTGCCAGCTGGGACAGGGGGGATTATGGCTACACCTTC	CASWDRGDYGYTF
-	TRBV7-9	TRBJ2-1	-	TGTGCCAGCAGCTTAGTCAGGGGAGTGATCTACAATGAGCAGTTCTTC	CASSLVRGVIYNEQFF
-	TRBV6-1	TRBJ1-1	-	TGTGCCAGCAGTGGTGGCGGTTGGGAGAAGAACACTGAAGCTTTCTTT	CASSGGGWEKNTEAFF
once	TRBV7-8	TRBJ1-1	TRBD1	TGTGCCAGCAGCTTAACGGGACAGAAGAACACTGAAGCTTTCTTT	CASSLTGQKNTEAFF
-	TRBV2	TRBJ1-2	TRBD1	TGTGCCAGCAGTGAAGTTGGGACAGGCCTTTATGGCTACACCTTC	CASSEVGTGLYGYTF
once	TRBV18	TRBJ2-1	-	TGTGCCAGCTCACCACAGGCTAGCACGAGCTCCTACAATGAGCAGTTCTTC	CASSPQASTSSYNEQFF
-	TRBV6-5	TRBJ1-1	-	TGTGCCAGCAGTCCTCGGACAGACACGAACACTGAAGCTTTCTTT	CASSPRTDTNTEAFF
-	TRBV30	TRBJ1-2	TRBD1	TGTGCCTGGAGGAGGTCCTGGACAGGGAACTATGGCTACACCTTC	CAWRRSWTGNYGYTF
-	TRBV25-1	TRBJ2-5	TRBD1	TGTGCCAGCAGTGCACTGACAGGGGGGGAGACCCAGTACTTC	CASSALTGGETQYF
once	TRBV6-1	TRBJ2-3	TRBD2	TGTGCCAGCAGTGCAGCTAGCGGGGAGGGCACAGATACGCAGTATTTT	CASSAASGEGTDTQYF
-	TRBV14	TRBJ2-7	-	TGTGCCAGCAGCGTGGAGGGCGAGCAGTACTTC	CASSVEGEQYF
few	TRBV5-1	TRBJ2-5	TRBD1	TGCGCCAGCAGCTTGACAGGGGGCGGGGAGACCCAGTACTTC	CASSLTGGGETQYF
-	TRBV6-1	TRBJ2-7	TRBD2	TGTGCCAGCAGCCACACTAGCGGGGTTTCCTACGAGCAGTACTTC	CASSHTSGVSYEQYF
-	TRBV30	TRBJ2-7	TRBD2	TGTGCCTGGAGTGGTAGCGGGAGCTCCTACGAGCAGTACTTC	CAWSGSGSSYEQYF
-	TRBV11-2	TRBJ2-3	-	TGTGCCAGCAGCTTGGGGGGGCCAACAGATACGCAGTATTTT	CASSLGGPTDTQYF
-	TRBV4-3	TRBJ2-5	TRBD2	TGCGCCAGCAGCCTGACTAGCCGAGAGACCCAGTACTTC	CASSLTSRETQYF
-	TRBV7-2	TRBJ2-5	TRBD1	TGTGCCAGCAGCTTACGACCGACAGGGGGCCGAGAGACCCAGTACTTC	CASSLRPTGGRETQYF
once	TRBV2	TRBJ2-6	TRBD2	TGTGCAGATGGGGGGGTCTCCTCTGGGGCCAACGTCCTGACTTTC	CADGGVSSGANVLTF
-	TRBV6-5	TRBJ2-7	-	TGTGCCAGCAGTTACGGGGGGACGGGAGAGCAGTACTTC	CASSYGGTGEQYF
-	TRBV18	TRBJ2-1	TRBD2	TGTGCCAGCTCACCAGGAGGACTAGGGATCAATGAGCAGTTCTTC	CASSPGGLGINEQFF
-	TRBV18	TRBJ2-1	TRBD2	TGTGCCAGCTCACCGACTAGCGGGGGGGACCATGAGCAGTTCTTC	CASSPTSGGDHEQFF
-	TRBV7-8	TRBJ1-2	TRBD1	TGTGCCAGTGGGACAGGGATAAAGTATGGCTACACCTTC	CASGTGIKYGYTF
-	TRBV2	TRBJ1-2	-	TGTGCCAGCAGTGTACAGGTCTCTGGCTACACCTTC	CASSVQVSGYTF
-	TRBV10-2	TRBJ1-5	-	TGCGCCAGCAGTGAGTCCGTGGGTATTGTGGGGGAGGCGGCGCAGCCCCAGCATTTT	CASSESVGIVGEAAQPQHF
few	TRBV7-9	TRBJ2-1	TRBD1	TGTGCCAGCAGCCCCCTCCGGGACAGGCGCCTCAATGAGCAGTTCTTC	CASSPLRDRRLNEQFF
few	TRBV19	TRBJ1-2	TRBD1	TGTGCCAGTAGCAGGGGGAGACGCCTGGGCTACACCTTC	CASSRGRRLGYTF
-	TRBV29-1	TRBJ1-1	TRBD1	TGCAGCGTTGAAGGTCCCCACAGGGGGACTGAAGCTTTCTTT	CSVEGPHRGTEAFF
once	TRBV5-1	TRBJ2-2	TRBD1	TGCGCCAGCAGCTTAAGGACAGGGGACACCGGGGAGCTGTTTTTT	CASSLRTGDTGELFF
many	TRBV28	TRBJ2-3	-	TGTGCCAGCAGCCGATCAGGGGCGAGCACAGATACGCAGTATTTT	CASSRSGASTDTQYF
-	TRBV11-2	TRBJ2-7	-	TGTGCCAGCAGCTCCCACTACGAGCAGTACTTC	CASSSHYEQYF
-	TRBV9	TRBJ2-7	TRBD1	TGTGCCAGCAGCCCGCATAACAGGGGGTATTCCTCCACTTACTCCTACGAGCAGTACTTC	CASSPHNRGYSSTYSYEQYF
few	TRBV19	TRBJ1-1	-	TGTGCCAGTAGTACTTCCGTGAACACTGAAGCTTTCTTT	CASSTSVNTEAFF
-	TRBV11-2	TRBJ1-1	TRBD1	TGTGCCAGCAGCTTAAGGTTCGGGACAGTGAACACTGAAGCTTTCTTT	CASSLRFGTVNTEAFF
-	TRBV5-4	TRBJ1-1	-	TGTGCCAGCAGCTTTGATGAGGGCACGAACACTGAAGCTTTCTTT	CASSFDEGTNTEAFF
-	TRBV10-3	TRBJ2-3	-	TGTGCCACCCACTTTGAGGGGGGCACAGATACGCAGTATTTT	CATHFEGGTDTQYF
-	TRBV18	TRBJ2-5	TRBD2	TGTGCCAGCTCACCGGGAAGCGGGGAAGAGACCCAGTACTTC	CASSPGSGEETQYF